The 21 T cell receptor beta chains reported below all come from one sample, sequenced in a study of tumor-infiltrating lymphocytes in localized non-small cell lung cancer. Method: immunoSEQ multiplex PCR; TCRdb's copy keeps in-frame clones and lacks some. The top ten clones hold 4.5% of a sample with 9,500 to 15,000 clones, 78% of them seen once. The sample was lung tumor tissue. These receptors came from a human donor with non-small cell lung cancer.

The V gene is TRBV6-1, the J gene TRBJ2-7; D might be TRBD1 (6 bases). The V and J ends lost 6 bases and 7 bases respectively, with 16 bases between them. The CDR3 has 13 residues. Germline CDR1 and CDR2: MNHNS and SASEGT. In DNA, the CDR3 is TGTGCCAGCAGCCGGAACAGGGAGCGAGAGCAGTACGTC. This sequence encodes CASSRNREREQYV.

The chain recombines TRBV19 with TRBJ2-1, with 7 bases fitting TRBD2. Losses at the gene ends were 6 bases for V and 8 bases for J; bases not matched to a gene: 16. CDR3 length: 16 residues. Germline lookup yields CDR1 LNHDA and CDR2 SQIVND (reference sequence). The CDR3 DNA sequence: TGTGCCAGTAGGACCCGGGACTACCCTCTTTTCGATGAGCAGTTCTTC. Translation gives CASRTRDYPLFDEQFF.

This clone appeared a single time. The gene calls are TRBV7-9 and TRBJ2-2; perhaps TRBD1 as D (5 bases). This CDR3 region has 17 residues. The germline V gene has CDR1 SEHNR and CDR2 FQNEAQ (reference sequence). The V and J ends lost 5 bases and 8 bases respectively, with 24 bases between them. The CDR3 here is CASSRPHFWQGEGELFF. CDR3 bases: TGTGCCAGCAGCCGACCCCACTTTTGGCAGGGTGAAGGGGAGCTGTTTTTT.

The rearrangement uses TRBV7-2 and TRBJ2-3, with D possibly matching TRBD2 (6 bases). V gave up 1 base and J gave up 3 bases, with 8 bases separating them. CDR3 length: 14 amino acids. Germline loops: CDR1 SGHTA, CDR2 FQGNSA. This CDR3 is CASSLVGGTDTQYF. The DNA of the CDR3 is TGTGCCAGCAGCTTAGTGGGGGGTACAGATACGCAGTATTTT.

The V call is TRBV30, the J call TRBJ2-3; no clear D. Trimming pared 3 bases from V and 2 bases from J, leaving 9 bases between. Germline V gene data show CDR1 as GTSNPN and CDR2 as SVGIG (reference sequence). The CDR3 is 13 amino acids. CDR3 nucleotide sequence: TGTGCCTGGAGAGGCGGCAACACAGATACGCAGTATTTT. Translated: CAWRGGNTDTQYF.

This CDR3 is CASSLGHVYNEQFF. In DNA form, the CDR3 reads TGCGCCAGCAGCTTGGGACACGTGTACAATGAGCAGTTCTTC. V is TRBV5-1 and J is TRBJ2-1; D unresolved. Trimming shortened V by 0 bases and J by 4 bases, and 8 bases separated the two germline ends. There are 14 residues in the CDR3. Germline V lookup: CDR1 SGHRS, CDR2 YFSETQ.

The V call is TRBV6-4, the J call TRBJ1-2; 7 bases fit TRBD1. Per the germline V gene, CDR1 is MRHNA and CDR2 is SNTAGT. This CDR3 spans 13 amino acids. With 6 bases clipped from V and 7 bases from J, the junction kept 8 bases outside the gene matches. CDR3 residues: CASRGRGTTGYTF. CDR3 DNA: TGTGCCAGCAGAGGCAGGGGGACTACTGGCTACACCTTC.

V is TRBV27 and J is TRBJ2-2, with 10 bases matching TRBD1. V lost 3 bases and J lost 12; bases outside the gene matches: 22. The CDR3 runs 19 residues. Germline lookup yields CDR1 MNHEY and CDR2 SMNVEV (reference sequence). CDR3 protein: CASSFSGTGVQFLEQQLFF. The CDR3 DNA reads TGTGCCAGCAGTTTCTCCGGGACAGGGGTACAATTCCTTGAACAGCAGCTGTTTTTT.

V is TRBV6-1 and J is TRBJ1-2; a weak D match, TRBD1 (5 bases). Trimming removed 1 base at V and 3 bases at J, with 9 bases between. CDR1 is MNHNS, CDR2 SASEGT, per germline. The CDR3 is made up of 14 amino acids. CDR3 residues: CASSEDDRYYGYTF. The CDR3 DNA sequence: TGTGCCAGCAGTGAAGACGACAGATACTATGGCTACACCTTC.

The CDR3 region is CAISDYPLQGALGPGTEETQYF. As DNA, the CDR3 is TGTGCCATCAGTGATTACCCTTTACAGGGGGCGCTTGGCCCCGGAACAGAAGAGACCCAGTACTTC. The V and J genes are TRBV10-3 and TRBJ2-5; TRBD1 matches 9 bases. Per germline, CDR1 ENHRY and CDR2 SYGVKD. V trimming: 3 bases; J trimming: 3 bases; junction bases outside the gene matches: 26. This CDR3 spans 22 amino acids.

There are a few counts of this clone. The V call is TRBV4-3, the J call TRBJ2-6; 13 positions agree with TRBD2. The CDR3 extends over 20 amino acids. J was trimmed by 0 bases and V by 1 base; bases with no gene match: 6. Germline assignment: CDR1 LGHNA and CDR2 YSLEER. CDR3 loop: CASSQAGLAGHISGANVLTF. DNA of the CDR3: TGCGCCAGCAGCCAAGCGGGACTAGCGGGACACATCTCTGGGGCCAACGTCCTGACTTTC.

This CDR3 is CASTARTSGRGEQYF. The CDR3, as DNA: TGTGCCAGCACCGCCCGGACTAGCGGGAGGGGCGAGCAGTACTTC. The V and J genes are TRBV9 and TRBJ2-7, with TRBD2 matching 15 bases. The germline V gene has CDR1 SGDLS and CDR2 YYNGEE. This CDR3 has 15 residues. V lost 6 bases, J lost 6 bases, and 7 bases stayed unmatched.

The rearrangement joins TRBV19 to TRBJ2-2, with D hard to call. CDR3 length: 13 amino acids. V lost 4 bases to trimming and J lost 3 bases, with 6 bases between them. CDR1 is LNHDA and CDR2 is SQIVND in the germline V gene (reference sequence). This CDR3 is CASSRWDTGELFF. CDR3 DNA sequence: TGTGCCAGTAGTAGGTGGGACACCGGGGAGCTGTTTTTT.

The rearrangement uses TRBV6-6 and TRBJ2-3; TRBD1 is a possible D gene (5 bases). There are 13 residues in the CDR3. Looked up from germline, CDR1 is MNHNY and CDR2 is SVGAGI (reference sequence). Trimming removed 6 bases at V and 3 bases at J, with 10 bases between. CDR3 coding DNA: TGTGCCAGCAGGGACCAGGGTACAGATACGCAGTATTTT. Translating it yields CASRDQGTDTQYF.

The chain has TRBV4-3 and TRBJ2-4, with TRBD1 matching 8 bases. This CDR3 has 20 residues. The J segment lost 0 bases and the V segment lost 0 bases, leaving 13 bases of the junction unmatched. Germline V gene sequence: CDR1 LGHNA, CDR2 YSLEER. The chain's CDR3 is CASSQDILGTGGLAKNIQYF. The CDR3 nucleotides are TGCGCCAGCAGCCAAGATATTTTGGGGACAGGTGGACTAGCCAAAAACATTCAGTACTTC.

This clone was recorded only once. The chain uses TRBV29-1 and TRBJ2-1, with unresolved D. Germline CDR1 SQVTM, CDR2 ANQGSEA. V lost 3 bases to trimming and J lost 7 bases, with 13 bases between them. The CDR3 totals 13 residues. The CDR3 sequence is CSVDVGIGNEQFF. CDR3 DNA: TGCAGCGTTGACGTGGGAATAGGTAATGAGCAGTTCTTC.

The gene calls are TRBV12-2 and TRBJ1-1. TRBV12-2 has pseudogene status. CDR3 length equals 16 residues. The CDR3, as DNA: TGTGCAAGTCGCTTAGCCCGCGGATACATGAACACTGAAGCTTTCTTT. It specifies CASRLARGYMNTEAFF.

The rearrangement links TRBV19 to TRBJ2-7; TRBD2 might be the D (6 bases). Germline CDR1 LNHDA, CDR2 SQIVND (reference sequence). This CDR3 has 15 amino acids. Trimming cost V 3 bases and J 2 bases, with 14 bases left between them. CDR3 residues: CASSITGTGPYEQYF. CDR3 bases: TGTGCCAGTAGTATCACCGGGACTGGCCCCTACGAGCAGTACTTC.

V and J are TRBV2 and TRBJ2-7; a weak D match, TRBD2 (5 bases). Germline V gene sequence: CDR1 SNHLY, CDR2 FYNNEI. This CDR3 contains 16 residues. Deletions cut 7 bases from V and 0 bases from J, with 19 bases between. Written as DNA, the CDR3 is TGTGCCAGCAATCCCGGGATCCTTGGAAGCTCCTACGAGCAGTACTTC. It yields the protein CASNPGILGSSYEQYF.

This clone was observed a single time. The chain uses TRBV6-5 and TRBJ1-1; D unclear. Trimming removed 0 bases at V and 5 bases at J, with 13 bases between. The CDR3 consists of 15 residues. CDR1 and CDR2 (germline): MNHEY, SVGAGI. The CDR3 nucleotides read TGTGCCAGCAGTTACTCGAATCAAGGTGGGACTGAAGCTTTCTTT. Protein sequence: CASSYSNQGGTEAFF.

The chain combines TRBV6-5 with TRBJ2-2; TRBD2 matches at 12 bases. After removal of 3 bases from V and 9 bases from J, the junction contained 5 bases not matched to a gene. Per germline, CDR1 MNHEY and CDR2 SVGAGI. The CDR3 loop spans 15 amino acids. CDR3 DNA: TGTGCCAGCAGTTATACTAGCGGGGGGAGCCGGGAGCTGTTTTTT. This encodes CASSYTSGGSRELFF.